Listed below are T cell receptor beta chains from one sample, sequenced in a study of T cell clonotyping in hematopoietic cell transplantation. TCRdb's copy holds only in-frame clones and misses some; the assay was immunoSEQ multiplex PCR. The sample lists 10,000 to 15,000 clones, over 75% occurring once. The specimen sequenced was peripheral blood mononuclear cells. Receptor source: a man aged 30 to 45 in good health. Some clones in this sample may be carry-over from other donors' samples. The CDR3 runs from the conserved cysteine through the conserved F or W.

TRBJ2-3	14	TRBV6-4	CASSGEGGTDTQYF
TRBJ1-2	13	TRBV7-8	CASSFKQGNGYTF
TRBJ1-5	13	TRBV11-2	CASSYRDSQPQHF
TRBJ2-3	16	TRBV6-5	CASSYFGGGNGDTQYF
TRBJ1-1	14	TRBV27	CASSFGQGTTEAFF
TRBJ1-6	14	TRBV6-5	CASSPPTPNSPLHF
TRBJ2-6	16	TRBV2	CASTPGQISGANVLTF
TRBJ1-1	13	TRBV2	CASMRGLNTEAFF
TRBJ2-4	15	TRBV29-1	CSVLYGSGPGNIQYF
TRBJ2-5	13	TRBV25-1	CASDTPGSGTQYF
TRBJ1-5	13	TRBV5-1	CASSFRGNQPQHF
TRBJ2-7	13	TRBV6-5	CASSYSQGGEQYF
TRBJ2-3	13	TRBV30	CAWSGLGRGAQYF
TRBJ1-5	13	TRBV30	CACTDSNSPNQHF
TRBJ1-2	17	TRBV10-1	CASRDGESPGQGRGYTF
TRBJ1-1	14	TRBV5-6	CASSLVGGDTEAFF
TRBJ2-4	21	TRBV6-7	CASSYWSESGPDGKAKNIQYF
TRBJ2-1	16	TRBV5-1	CASSWRLAGGYNEQFF
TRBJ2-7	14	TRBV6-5	CASSYEQGLYEQYF
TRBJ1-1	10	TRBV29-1	CTLGGTEAFF
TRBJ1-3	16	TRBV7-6	CASSLGTGLSGNTIYF
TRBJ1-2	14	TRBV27	CASSARGSLDGYTF
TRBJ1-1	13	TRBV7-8	CASSLGQSTEAFF
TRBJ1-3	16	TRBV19	CASSLLTANSGNTIYF
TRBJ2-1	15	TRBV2	CASSVKLSSYNEQFF
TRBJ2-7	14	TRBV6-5	CASRPGTVFYEQYF